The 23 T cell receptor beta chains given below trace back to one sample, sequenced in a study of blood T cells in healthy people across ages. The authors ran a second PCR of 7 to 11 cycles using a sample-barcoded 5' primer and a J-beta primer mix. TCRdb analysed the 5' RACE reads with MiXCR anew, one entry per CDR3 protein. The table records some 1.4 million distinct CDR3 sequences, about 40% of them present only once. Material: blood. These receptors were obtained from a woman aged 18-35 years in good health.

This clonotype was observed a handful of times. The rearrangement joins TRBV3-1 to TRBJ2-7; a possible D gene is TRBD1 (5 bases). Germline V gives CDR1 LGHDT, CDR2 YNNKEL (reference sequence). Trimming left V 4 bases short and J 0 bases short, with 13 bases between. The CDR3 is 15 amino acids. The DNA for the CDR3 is TGTGCCAGCAGCCCTTCTCCCGACAGCTCCTACGAGCAGTACTTC. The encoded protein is CASSPSPDSSYEQYF.

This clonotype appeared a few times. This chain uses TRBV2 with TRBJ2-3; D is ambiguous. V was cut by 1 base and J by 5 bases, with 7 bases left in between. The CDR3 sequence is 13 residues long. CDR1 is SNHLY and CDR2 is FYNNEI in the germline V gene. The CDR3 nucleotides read TGTGCCAGCAGTGAAGGTTCGGGAGATACGCAGTATTTT. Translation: CASSEGSGDTQYF.

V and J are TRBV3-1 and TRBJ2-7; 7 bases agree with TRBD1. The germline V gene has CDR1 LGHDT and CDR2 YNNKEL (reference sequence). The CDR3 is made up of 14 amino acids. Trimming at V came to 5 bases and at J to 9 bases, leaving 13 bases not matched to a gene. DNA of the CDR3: TGTGCCAGCAGCTTCGGACAGGTCTCCGACGGGCAGTACTTC. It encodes CASSFGQVSDGQYF.

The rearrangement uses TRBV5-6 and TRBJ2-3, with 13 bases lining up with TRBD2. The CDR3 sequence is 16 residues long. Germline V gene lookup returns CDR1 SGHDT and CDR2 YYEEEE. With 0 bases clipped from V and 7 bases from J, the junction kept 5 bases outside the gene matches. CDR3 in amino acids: CASSLAGLAGSYTQYF. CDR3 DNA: TGTGCCAGCAGCTTGGCGGGACTAGCGGGGTCATATACGCAGTATTTT.

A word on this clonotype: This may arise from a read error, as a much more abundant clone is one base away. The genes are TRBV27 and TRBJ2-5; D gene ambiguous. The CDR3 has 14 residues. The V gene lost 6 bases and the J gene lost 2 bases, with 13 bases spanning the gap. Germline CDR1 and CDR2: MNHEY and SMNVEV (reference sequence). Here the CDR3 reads CASRLAVGQETQYF. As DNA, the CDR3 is TGTGCCAGCAGGTTGGCGGTGGGTCAAGAGACCCAGTACTTC.

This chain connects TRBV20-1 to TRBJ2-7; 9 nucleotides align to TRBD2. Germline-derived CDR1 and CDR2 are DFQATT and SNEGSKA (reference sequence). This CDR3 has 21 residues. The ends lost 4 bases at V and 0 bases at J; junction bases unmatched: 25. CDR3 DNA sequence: TGCAGTGCTACTTTTTCCAGCGGGAGGCCCTCTCCATCCCCGAGCTCCTACGAGCAGTACTTC. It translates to CSATFSSGRPSPSPSSYEQYF.

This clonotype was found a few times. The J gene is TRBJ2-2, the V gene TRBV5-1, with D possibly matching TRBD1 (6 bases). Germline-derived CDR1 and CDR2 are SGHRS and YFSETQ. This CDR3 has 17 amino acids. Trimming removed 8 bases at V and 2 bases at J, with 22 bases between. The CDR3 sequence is CARSVGTDRLNTGELFF. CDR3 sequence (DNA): TGCGCCAGAAGCGTCGGAACCGACAGGCTAAACACCGGGGAGCTGTTTTTT. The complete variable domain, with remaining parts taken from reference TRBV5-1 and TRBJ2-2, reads KAGVTQTPRYLIKTRGQQVTLSCSPISGHRSVSWYQQTPGQGLQFLFEYFSETQRNKGNFPGRFSGRQFSNSRSEMNVSTLELGDSALYLCARSVGTDRLNTGELFFGEGSRLTVL.

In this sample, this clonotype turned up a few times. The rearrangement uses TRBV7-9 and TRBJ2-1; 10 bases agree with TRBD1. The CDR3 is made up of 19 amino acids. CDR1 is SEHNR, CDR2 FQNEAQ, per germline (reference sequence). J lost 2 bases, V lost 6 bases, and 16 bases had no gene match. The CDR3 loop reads CASRGHRDRGVDTYNEQFF. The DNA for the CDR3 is TGTGCCAGCAGGGGCCATAGGGACAGGGGAGTGGACACCTACAATGAGCAGTTCTTC.

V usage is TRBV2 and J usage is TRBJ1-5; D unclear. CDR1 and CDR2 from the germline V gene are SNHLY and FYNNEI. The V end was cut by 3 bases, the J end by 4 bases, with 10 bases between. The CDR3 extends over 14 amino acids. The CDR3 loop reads CASSERRNNQPQHF. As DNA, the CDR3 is TGTGCCAGCAGTGAGCGGCGGAATAATCAGCCCCAGCATTTT. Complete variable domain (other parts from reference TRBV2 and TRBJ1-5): EPEVTQTPSHQVTQMGQEVILRCVPISNHLYFYWYRQILGQKVEFLVSFYNNEISEKSEIFDDQFSVERPDGSNFTLKIRSTKLEDSAMYFCASSERRNNQPQHFGDGTRLSIL.

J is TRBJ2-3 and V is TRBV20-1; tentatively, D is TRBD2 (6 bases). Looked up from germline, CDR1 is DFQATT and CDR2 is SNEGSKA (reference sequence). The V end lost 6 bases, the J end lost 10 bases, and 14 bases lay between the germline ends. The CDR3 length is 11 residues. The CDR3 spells CSATSGTSQYF. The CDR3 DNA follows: TGCAGTGCAACCTCCGGGACTTCGCAGTATTTT.

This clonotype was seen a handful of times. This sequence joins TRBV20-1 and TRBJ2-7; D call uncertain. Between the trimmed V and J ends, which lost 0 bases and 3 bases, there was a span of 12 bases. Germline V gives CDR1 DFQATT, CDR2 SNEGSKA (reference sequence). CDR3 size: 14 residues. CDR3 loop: CSARDRWASYEQYF. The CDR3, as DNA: TGCAGTGCTAGAGATCGGTGGGCCAGCTACGAGCAGTACTTC.

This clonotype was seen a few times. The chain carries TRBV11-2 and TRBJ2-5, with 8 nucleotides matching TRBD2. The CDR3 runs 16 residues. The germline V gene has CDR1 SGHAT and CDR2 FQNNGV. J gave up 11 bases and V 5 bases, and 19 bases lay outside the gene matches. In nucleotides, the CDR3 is TGTGCCAGCAGCCCCGGACTAGCTCCCCTCTACAATGAGCAGTACTTC. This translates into CASSPGLAPLYNEQYF.

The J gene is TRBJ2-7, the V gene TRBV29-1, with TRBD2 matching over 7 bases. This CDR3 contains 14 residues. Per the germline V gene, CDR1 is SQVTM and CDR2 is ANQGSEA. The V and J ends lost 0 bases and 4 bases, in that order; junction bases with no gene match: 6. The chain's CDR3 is CSVEDGGGEYEQYF. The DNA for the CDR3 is TGCAGCGTTGAAGACGGCGGGGGAGAATACGAGCAGTACTTC.

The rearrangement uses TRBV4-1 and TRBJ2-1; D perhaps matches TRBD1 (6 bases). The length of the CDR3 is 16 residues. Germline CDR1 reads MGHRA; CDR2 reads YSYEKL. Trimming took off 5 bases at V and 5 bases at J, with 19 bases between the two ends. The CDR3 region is CASSVDRGKGNNEQFF. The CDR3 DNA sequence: TGCGCCAGCAGCGTGGATAGGGGGAAGGGAAACAATGAGCAGTTCTTC.

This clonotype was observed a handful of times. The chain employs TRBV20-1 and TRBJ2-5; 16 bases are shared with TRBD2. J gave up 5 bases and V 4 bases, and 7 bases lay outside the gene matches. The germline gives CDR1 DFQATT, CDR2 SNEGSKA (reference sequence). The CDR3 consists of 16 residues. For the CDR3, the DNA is TGCAGTGCTACAGGGACTAGCGGGGGGGCTTGGGAGACCCAGTACTTC. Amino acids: CSATGTSGGAWETQYF.

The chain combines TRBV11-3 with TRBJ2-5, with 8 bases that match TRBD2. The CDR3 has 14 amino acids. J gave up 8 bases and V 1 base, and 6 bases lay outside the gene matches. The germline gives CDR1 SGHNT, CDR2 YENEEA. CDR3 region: CASSLGVSGATQYF. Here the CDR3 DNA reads TGTGCCAGCAGCTTAGGGGTTAGCGGGGCCACCCAGTACTTC.

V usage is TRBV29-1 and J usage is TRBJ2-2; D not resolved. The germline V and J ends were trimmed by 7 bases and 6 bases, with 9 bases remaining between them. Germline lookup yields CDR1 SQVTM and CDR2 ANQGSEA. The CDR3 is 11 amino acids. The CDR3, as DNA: TGCAGCGGTAAGGGATCCGGGGAGCTGTTTTTT. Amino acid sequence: CSGKGSGELFF.

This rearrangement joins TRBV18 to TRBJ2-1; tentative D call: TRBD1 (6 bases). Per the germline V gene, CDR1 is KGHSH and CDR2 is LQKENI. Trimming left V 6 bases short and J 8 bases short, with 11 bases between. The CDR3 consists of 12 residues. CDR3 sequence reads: CASSDRTDEQFF. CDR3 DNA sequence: TGTGCCAGCTCGGACAGAACAGATGAGCAGTTCTTC.

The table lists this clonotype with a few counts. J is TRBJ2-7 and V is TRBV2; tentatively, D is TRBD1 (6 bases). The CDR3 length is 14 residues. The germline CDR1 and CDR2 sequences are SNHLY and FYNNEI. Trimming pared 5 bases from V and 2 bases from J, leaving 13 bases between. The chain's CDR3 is CASSRDGTTYEQYF. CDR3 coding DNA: TGTGCCAGCAGTCGAGATGGGACAACCTACGAGCAGTACTTC.

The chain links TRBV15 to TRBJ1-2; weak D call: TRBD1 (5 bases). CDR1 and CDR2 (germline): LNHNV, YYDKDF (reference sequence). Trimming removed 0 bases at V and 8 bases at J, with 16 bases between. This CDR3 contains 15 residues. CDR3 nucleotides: TGTGCCACCAGCAGAGATCGCGGGGACCTTATGGGCTACACCTTC. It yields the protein CATSRDRGDLMGYTF.

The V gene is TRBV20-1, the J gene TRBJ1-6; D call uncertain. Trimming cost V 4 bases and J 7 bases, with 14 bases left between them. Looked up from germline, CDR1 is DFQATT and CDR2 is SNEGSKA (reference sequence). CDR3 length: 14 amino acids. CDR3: CSATSWLGNSPLHF. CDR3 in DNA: TGCAGTGCTACCAGTTGGTTGGGGAATTCACCCCTCCACTTT.

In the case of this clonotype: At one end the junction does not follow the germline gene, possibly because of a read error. The CDR3 DNA sequence: TGTGACAGCAGCCACCCATTTTCCGGAATTGAGCAGTACTTC. It is translated as CDSSHPFSGIEQYF. The chain has TRBV11-2 and TRBJ2-5, with D unclear. The V gene's germline CDR1 is SGHAT and CDR2 FQNNGV. This CDR3 is built from 14 residues.

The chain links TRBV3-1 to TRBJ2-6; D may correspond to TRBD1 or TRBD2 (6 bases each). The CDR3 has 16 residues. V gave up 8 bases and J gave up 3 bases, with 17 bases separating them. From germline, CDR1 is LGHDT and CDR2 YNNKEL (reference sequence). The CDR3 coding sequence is TGTGCCAGCGTTCAAAGGGGGGCAGGTGGGGCCAACGTCCTGACTTTC. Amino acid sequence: CASVQRGAGGANVLTF.